This T cell receptor (beta chain) originates from a study of T cell responses to AZD1222 COVID-19 vaccine. General study findings and limits: The repertoires were collected only after the peak T cell response. Spike-wide vaccine-associated CD4 TCRs dominated at 160-218 and 743-854. Donors, mostly white British, included more females; clonal diversity was possibly underestimated. Baseline testing showed seropositivity in only 6 or 7 AZD1222 recipients.

Generated by immunoSEQ multiplex PCR, the TCRdb table keeps only in-frame clones and is missing some. The sample carries about 170,000 clones, around 87% recorded once. As for this clone: What it binds is unknown.

V lost 6 bases, J lost 4 bases, and 7 bases stayed unmatched. CDR1 and CDR2 from the germline V gene are MDHEN and SYDVKM. The CDR3 extends over 15 amino acids. The TCR comes from an adult in good health. The sample in question was peripheral blood, obtained on day 0 of AZD1222 vaccination. This sequence joins TRBV28 and TRBJ2-7; TRBD2 matches 12 bases. CDR3 nucleotide sequence: TGTGCCAGCAGAACTAGCGGGGGGCCCTCTTACGAGCAGTACTTC. Translating gives CASRTSGGPSYEQYF.